This T cell receptor (beta chain) was documented in a study of blood T cell repertoires in COVID-19. Looking at the study overall: COVID-19 samples from acute and convalescent phases originated in the United States, Italy and Spain. T cells, B-cell-depleted T cells, or PBMCs provided the cDNA or gDNA that served as material.

This clone was detected many times. Authors' processing steps: Estimates of nucleated cell counts were drawn from the amplification of reference gene primers. Generated by immunoSEQ multiplex PCR, the TCRdb table keeps only in-frame clones and is missing some. Clone size and the V and J calls come from that table; the DNA yielded D and trimming. In the table there are about 150,000 clones, 75% to 90% of which are singletons. There are 12 residues in the CDR3. CDR1 LGHDT and CDR2 YNNKEL come from the germline V gene (reference sequence). V gave up 5 bases and J gave up 11 bases, with 12 bases separating them.

The receptor was derived from a woman aged 35 to 49 with acute or convalescent COVID-19. Sequences were obtained from peripheral blood. J is TRBJ1-4 and V is TRBV3-1 (or the pseudogene TRBV3-2); D is perhaps TRBD1 (6 bases). CDR3 protein: CASSTHREKLFF. The CDR3, as DNA: TGTGCCAGCAGCACCCACAGGGAGAAACTGTTTTTT.